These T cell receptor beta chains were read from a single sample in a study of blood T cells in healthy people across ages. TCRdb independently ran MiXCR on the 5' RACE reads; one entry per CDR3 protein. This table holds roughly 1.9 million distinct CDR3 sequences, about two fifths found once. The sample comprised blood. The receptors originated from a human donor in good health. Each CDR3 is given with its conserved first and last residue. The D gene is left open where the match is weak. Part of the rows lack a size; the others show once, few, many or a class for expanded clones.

TGTGCCAGCAGCCAAGGCGACTTCTATGACGGAGATACGCAGTATTTT	CASSQGDFYDGDTQYF	-	TRBJ2-3	TRBV3-1	-
TGCGGTGCTAGAGTCGGTAGCGGGGAATTGTGGGATACGCAGTATTTT	CGARVGSGELWDTQYF	once	TRBJ2-3	TRBV20-1	TRBD2
TGCAGCGTGTACGGATTCGGCTCCTACGAGCAGTACTTC	CSVYGFGSYEQYF	many	TRBJ2-7	TRBV29-1	-
TGTGCCAGCAGCTGGACTAGCGGGGGCCCGCCAGAGACCCAGTACTTC	CASSWTSGGPPETQYF	few	TRBJ2-5	TRBV12-3/TRBV12-4	TRBD2
TGTGCCAGCAGCTTTAACGACAGGAGCTCCTACGAGCAGTACTTC	CASSFNDRSSYEQYF	few	TRBJ2-7	TRBV13	-
TGCAGTGCTACCCGCACAACCGGGACTCCTTTTAGGACCCAGTACTTC	CSATRTTGTPFRTQYF	-	TRBJ2-5	TRBV20-1	-
TGTGCCAGCAGTCCTAACCTAACGGGTCGCACACCCCTCCACTTT	CASSPNLTGRTPLHF	few	TRBJ1-6	TRBV25-1	-
TGTGCCAGCAGTACTCAGGCTCCGAGGGCGAATCAGCCCCAGCATTTT	CASSTQAPRANQPQHF	-	TRBJ1-5	TRBV6-2/TRBV6-3	-
TGTGCCAGCAGCGTAGGTACGGGCGTGGACACTGAAGCTTTCTTT	CASSVGTGVDTEAFF	once	TRBJ1-1	TRBV9	-
TGTGCCAGCAGCCAACAAGGTCCTGGACAGGGAATTCTCCCAGATACGCAGTATTTT	CASSQQGPGQGILPDTQYF	-	TRBJ2-3	TRBV6-1	TRBD1
TGCAGTGCTAGAGATTTGAGAACCACCACAGATACGCAGTATTTT	CSARDLRTTTDTQYF	few	TRBJ2-3	TRBV20-1	-
TGTGCCAGCAGCGCCCTGGGTAGCGGGGGGTACACAGATACGCAGTATTTT	CASSALGSGGYTDTQYF	-	TRBJ2-3	TRBV13	TRBD2
TGTGCCAGCAGCTTTGACACTTTAACTGGAAACACCATATATTTT	CASSFDTLTGNTIYF	-	TRBJ1-3	TRBV7-2	-
TGTGCCAGCAGTGAAGTCGTGGGGGCCGGGCCCCAGCATTTT	CASSEVVGAGPQHF	-	TRBJ1-5	TRBV2	-
TGTGCCAGCAGCCCTTTCGGGAGGGGGATCGGATCCGATGCGCAGTATTTT	CASSPFGRGIGSDAQYF	-	TRBJ2-3	TRBV7-2	TRBD2
TGTGCCAGCAGCCAGAGGACGACTAGCGGGGGATCCTACGAGCAGTACTTC	CASSQRTTSGGSYEQYF	-	TRBJ2-7	TRBV7-9	TRBD2
TGCGCCAGCAGCCAGCTCTCTGGCGGGCCCTATGGCTACACCTTC	CASSQLSGGPYGYTF	few	TRBJ1-2	TRBV4-1	-
TGTGCCAGCTCCACCATTGGGGGGCGAGTGAACACTGAAGCTTTCTTT	CASSTIGGRVNTEAFF	-	TRBJ1-1	TRBV18	-
TGTGCCAGCAGCCAGCTCGGGGGGGCGGACTACAATGAGCAGTTCTTC	CASSQLGGADYNEQFF	-	TRBJ2-1	TRBV14	TRBD2
TGTGCCATCAGCGGCGGACAGGATAATGAAAAACTGTTTTTT	CAISGGQDNEKLFF	-	TRBJ1-4	TRBV10-3	TRBD1
TGCGCCAGCAGCTTGACTGGGGGGTCTAATGAAAAACTGTTTTTT	CASSLTGGSNEKLFF	-	TRBJ1-4	TRBV5-1	-
TGTGCCAGCAGCTTCGACAGCTTTAACTATGGCTACACCTTC	CASSFDSFNYGYTF	-	TRBJ1-2	TRBV11-3	-
TGTGCCAGCAGCCGTACGGACACCTACGAGCAGTACTTC	CASSRTDTYEQYF	few	TRBJ2-7	TRBV3-1	-
TGTGCCAGCAGCTCCCTTCAGCGGGGGGTTATTTCCTACAATGAGCAGTTCTTC	CASSSLQRGVISYNEQFF	-	TRBJ2-1	TRBV11-2	TRBD2
TGTGCCAGCAGTGCCTACGAAAAACTGTTTTTT	CASSAYEKLFF	-	TRBJ1-4	TRBV12-3/TRBV12-4	-
TGTGCCAGCAGCCAACCCGGACAGGGGGTTTTTGAGCAGTACTTC	CASSQPGQGVFEQYF	few	TRBJ2-7	TRBV7-9	TRBD1
TGCAGTGCTAGCGGCCTTTACAGCAATGAGCAGTTCTTC	CSASGLYSNEQFF	-	TRBJ2-1	TRBV20-1	-
TGTGCCAGCAGTGAGGAGAGCATCAATGAGCAGTTCTTC	CASSEESINEQFF	-	TRBJ2-1	TRBV2	-
TGTGCCAGCAGTTGGGAATATACGCAGTATTTT	CASSWEYTQYF	-	TRBJ2-3	TRBV12-3/TRBV12-4	-
TGCGCCAGCAGCCATGTGGGCGCAAGCACAGATACGCAGTATTTT	CASSHVGASTDTQYF	-	TRBJ2-3	TRBV4-1	-
TGTGCCAGCAGAAGGGGGGGGAGAAATCAGCCCCAGCATTTT	CASRRGGRNQPQHF	few	TRBJ1-5	TRBV6-2/TRBV6-3	-